These T cell receptor beta chains were read from a single sample in a study of blood T cell repertoires in COVID-19. Produced via immunoSEQ multiplex PCR; TCRdb's table is partial and in-frame only. The sample lists nearly 350,000 clones, roughly 87% occurring once. Sequencing was carried out using PBMCs or T cells enriched from blood (not recorded which). The receptors stem from a woman under 40 who had recovered from COVID-19. The CDR3 runs from the conserved cysteine through the conserved F or W. The D gene is left open where the match is weak. Clone sizes are given selectively: once, few, many, or a class where the clone is expanded.

abundance: -
j_gene: TRBJ2-4
v_gene: TRBV7-8
d_gene: TRBD2
len: 19
CDR3nt: TGTGCCAGCAGCCTCCCCCTTAGCGGGGTATCCCTAGCCAAAAACATTCAGTACTTC
CDR3aa: CASSLPLSGVSLAKNIQYF

abundance: few
j_gene: TRBJ1-2
v_gene: TRBV3-1/TRBV3-2
d_gene: -
len: 14
CDR3nt: TGTGCCAGCAGCCCAGAGGTGAGCTCCTGGGGCTACACCTTC
CDR3aa: CASSPEVSSWGYTF

abundance: once
j_gene: TRBJ2-2
v_gene: TRBV5-4
d_gene: -
len: 15
CDR3nt: TGTGCCAGCAGCTTCCGGGACAGCGGGACCGGGGAGCTGTTTTTT
CDR3aa: CASSFRDSGTGELFF

abundance: -
j_gene: TRBJ2-2
v_gene: TRBV7-8
d_gene: TRBD1
len: 15
CDR3nt: TGTGCCACCTCATGGACAGGGGGCGCCGGCGGGGAGCTGTTTTTT
CDR3aa: CATSWTGGAGGELFF

abundance: -
j_gene: TRBJ1-1
v_gene: TRBV7-2
d_gene: -
len: 14
CDR3nt: TGTGCCAGCAGCCTAGGGGGGGTGAACACTGAAGCTTTCTTT
CDR3aa: CASSLGGVNTEAFF

abundance: -
j_gene: TRBJ1-5
v_gene: TRBV7-2
d_gene: -
len: 13
CDR3nt: TGTGCCAGCAGTTTACTACCGGTCCAGCCCCAGCATTTT
CDR3aa: CASSLLPVQPQHF

abundance: -
j_gene: TRBJ2-5
v_gene: TRBV7-2
d_gene: -
len: 14
CDR3nt: TGTGCCAGCAGCTTACAGGGGGGTGCAGAGACCCAGTACTTC
CDR3aa: CASSLQGGAETQYF

abundance: -
j_gene: TRBJ1-2
v_gene: TRBV6-2/TRBV6-3
d_gene: -
len: 17
CDR3nt: TGTGCCAGCAGTTACTACTCTGACATCCCCTTGGGCTATGGCTACACCTTC
CDR3aa: CASSYYSDIPLGYGYTF

abundance: -
j_gene: TRBJ1-2
v_gene: TRBV28
d_gene: -
len: 15
CDR3nt: TGTGCCAGCAGCCTAAGACCCCAGGCTGGAGGAGGCTACACCTTC
CDR3aa: CASSLRPQAGGGYTF

abundance: -
j_gene: TRBJ2-7
v_gene: TRBV27
d_gene: TRBD1
len: 17
CDR3nt: TGTGCCAGCAGTTTAAAACAGGGGGCGGGTAGGTCCTACGAGCAGTACTTC
CDR3aa: CASSLKQGAGRSYEQYF

abundance: -
j_gene: TRBJ1-5
v_gene: TRBV2
d_gene: -
len: 17
CDR3nt: TGTGCCAGCAGTGAAACGGGGGTATCAGTCAGCAATCAGCCCCAGCATTTT
CDR3aa: CASSETGVSVSNQPQHF

abundance: -
j_gene: TRBJ1-4
v_gene: TRBV9
d_gene: TRBD1
len: 15
CDR3nt: TGTGCCAGCAGCGTTGGGACAGCGCATAATGAAAAACTGTTTTTT
CDR3aa: CASSVGTAHNEKLFF

abundance: -
j_gene: TRBJ2-7
v_gene: TRBV7-2
d_gene: TRBD2
len: 15
CDR3nt: TGTGCCAGCAGCCCCTCTAGCGGGGTACCTTACGAGCAGTACTTC
CDR3aa: CASSPSSGVPYEQYF

abundance: -
j_gene: TRBJ2-7
v_gene: TRBV7-9
d_gene: -
len: 16
CDR3nt: TGTGCCAGCAGCCCCCCTCTTACCCTAAGCTCCTACGAGCAGTACTTC
CDR3aa: CASSPPLTLSSYEQYF

abundance: -
j_gene: TRBJ2-1
v_gene: TRBV7-9
d_gene: TRBD2
len: 15
CDR3nt: TGTGCCAGCAGCTTAGTAGCGGGGAAGCTCAATGAGCAGTTCTTC
CDR3aa: CASSLVAGKLNEQFF

abundance: once
j_gene: TRBJ2-5
v_gene: TRBV24-1
d_gene: -
len: 16
CDR3nt: TGTGCCACCAGTGATAGGGGAGTGGGGGGAGGCGAGACCCAGTACTTC
CDR3aa: CATSDRGVGGGETQYF

abundance: -
j_gene: TRBJ1-1
v_gene: TRBV19
d_gene: -
len: 13
CDR3nt: TGTGCCAGTAGTCCGGGACAGAACACTGAAGCTTTCTTT
CDR3aa: CASSPGQNTEAFF

abundance: once
j_gene: TRBJ1-2
v_gene: TRBV5-1
d_gene: -
len: 12
CDR3nt: TGCGCCAGCAGCCCGGGACTGGCGGGCTACACCTTC
CDR3aa: CASSPGLAGYTF

abundance: -
j_gene: TRBJ2-5
v_gene: TRBV2
d_gene: TRBD1
len: 15
CDR3nt: TGTGCCAGCAGGGGAGCAACAGGGGCCCAAGAGACCCAGTACTTC
CDR3aa: CASRGATGAQETQYF

abundance: once
j_gene: TRBJ2-1
v_gene: TRBV3-1/TRBV3-2
d_gene: TRBD1
len: 15
CDR3nt: TGTGCCAGCAGCCAAGCTCCTGGGGGACAGAGAGAGCAGTTCTTC
CDR3aa: CASSQAPGGQREQFF

abundance: few
j_gene: TRBJ1-5
v_gene: TRBV10-2
d_gene: TRBD1
len: 13
CDR3nt: TGCGCCAGCTCGACAGGGTGGGTTCAGCCCCAGCATTTT
CDR3aa: CASSTGWVQPQHF

abundance: -
j_gene: TRBJ1-2
v_gene: TRBV29-1
d_gene: -
len: 13
CDR3nt: TGCCGCGGAGGGGGGGGCGTTGACTATGGCTACACCTTC
CDR3aa: CRGGGGVDYGYTF

abundance: -
j_gene: TRBJ1-2
v_gene: TRBV3-1/TRBV3-2
d_gene: -
len: 14
CDR3nt: TGTGCCAGCAGCCCCCGGGACTCCCCGACTGGCTACACCTTC
CDR3aa: CASSPRDSPTGYTF

abundance: -
j_gene: TRBJ1-2
v_gene: TRBV19
d_gene: -
len: 13
CDR3nt: TGTGCCAGTGGGTCAGACGGGGACTATGGCTACACCTTC
CDR3aa: CASGSDGDYGYTF

abundance: -
j_gene: TRBJ1-1
v_gene: TRBV20-1
d_gene: TRBD1
len: 15
CDR3nt: TGCAGTGCTAGTTCCCGGGACAGGGGAAACACTGAAGCTTTCTTT
CDR3aa: CSASSRDRGNTEAFF

abundance: -
j_gene: TRBJ2-3
v_gene: TRBV27
d_gene: -
len: 14
CDR3nt: TGTGCCAGCAGTTTAAACAGGGTAATAGATACGCAGTATTTT
CDR3aa: CASSLNRVIDTQYF

abundance: -
j_gene: TRBJ1-2
v_gene: TRBV6-5
d_gene: TRBD1
len: 11
CDR3nt: TGTGCCAGCAGGGACAGGGAGGGCTACACCTTC
CDR3aa: CASRDREGYTF

abundance: -
j_gene: TRBJ2-5
v_gene: TRBV30
d_gene: -
len: 15
CDR3nt: TGTGCCTGGAGTGTAAAACGACCCCGGGAGGAGACCCAGTACTTC
CDR3aa: CAWSVKRPREETQYF

abundance: -
j_gene: TRBJ2-7
v_gene: TRBV19
d_gene: TRBD2
len: 15
CDR3nt: TGTGCCAGTAGTCCAAACCTAGCGGGGGGCTACGAGCAGTACTTC
CDR3aa: CASSPNLAGGYEQYF

abundance: -
j_gene: TRBJ2-1
v_gene: TRBV4-3
d_gene: -
len: 13
CDR3nt: TGCGCCAGCAGCCCCGGGTCCCCCAATGAGCAGTTCTTC
CDR3aa: CASSPGSPNEQFF

abundance: -
j_gene: TRBJ2-1
v_gene: TRBV19
d_gene: TRBD2
len: 16
CDR3nt: TGTGCCAGTAGTCCAAAGCGGGGGAATGCCTACAATGAGCAGTTCTTC
CDR3aa: CASSPKRGNAYNEQFF

abundance: -
j_gene: TRBJ2-7
v_gene: TRBV18
d_gene: TRBD1
len: 18
CDR3nt: TGTGCCAGCTCACCACCACGGAATAGACAGGGGGCCTCCTACGAGCAGTACTTC
CDR3aa: CASSPPRNRQGASYEQYF

abundance: -
j_gene: TRBJ1-5
v_gene: TRBV18
d_gene: -
len: 19
CDR3nt: TGTGCCAGCTCACCGAACAGGCTCCAGCTCGGCTTTAGCAATCAGCCCCAGCATTTT
CDR3aa: CASSPNRLQLGFSNQPQHF

abundance: -
j_gene: TRBJ2-7
v_gene: TRBV19
d_gene: -
len: 15
CDR3nt: TGTGCCAGTAGTCTCTCAGTCAAGGGGGCCTACGAGCAGTACTTC
CDR3aa: CASSLSVKGAYEQYF

abundance: -
j_gene: TRBJ2-1
v_gene: TRBV9
d_gene: TRBD2
len: 15
CDR3nt: TGTGCCAGCAGCCTCGCGGGGGACTCATACAATGAGCAGTTCTTC
CDR3aa: CASSLAGDSYNEQFF

abundance: -
j_gene: TRBJ1-5
v_gene: TRBV4-2
d_gene: -
len: 14
CDR3nt: TGTGCCAGCAGCCAGATGGAGGGGAGCCAGCCCCAGCATTTT
CDR3aa: CASSQMEGSQPQHF

abundance: -
j_gene: TRBJ2-7
v_gene: TRBV3-1/TRBV3-2
d_gene: TRBD2
len: 17
CDR3nt: TGTGCCAGCAGCCAAGGACTAGCGGGTTCCCAGGCCTACGAGCAGTACTTC
CDR3aa: CASSQGLAGSQAYEQYF

abundance: -
j_gene: TRBJ1-3
v_gene: TRBV5-1
d_gene: -
len: 14
CDR3nt: TGCGCCAGCAGCACGGGAGAATCTGGAAACACCATATATTTT
CDR3aa: CASSTGESGNTIYF

abundance: -
j_gene: TRBJ1-1
v_gene: TRBV19
d_gene: TRBD1
len: 14
CDR3nt: TGTGCCAGTAGCGGGGGACAGGGGCCCTCAGGGGCTTTCTTT
CDR3aa: CASSGGQGPSGAFF

abundance: once
j_gene: TRBJ2-5
v_gene: TRBV25-1
d_gene: TRBD1
len: 11
CDR3nt: TGTGCCAGCAGTGGGGACAGGGCCCAGTACTTC
CDR3aa: CASSGDRAQYF

abundance: few
j_gene: TRBJ1-6
v_gene: TRBV5-1
d_gene: TRBD1
len: 15
CDR3nt: TGCGCCAGCAGCCCGACAGGGGTACGTGGTTCACCCCTCCACTTT
CDR3aa: CASSPTGVRGSPLHF

abundance: -
j_gene: TRBJ1-3
v_gene: TRBV2
d_gene: -
len: 14
CDR3nt: TGTGCCAGCAGTGAACTGGGGCGAGGAAACACCATATATTTT
CDR3aa: CASSELGRGNTIYF

abundance: -
j_gene: TRBJ2-3
v_gene: TRBV4-2
d_gene: -
len: 15
CDR3nt: TGTGCCAGCAGCCAGGGGCTGGCGGACACAGATACGCAGTATTTT
CDR3aa: CASSQGLADTDTQYF

abundance: -
j_gene: TRBJ2-3
v_gene: TRBV13
d_gene: TRBD1
len: 16
CDR3nt: TGTGCCAGCAGCACTACCCGGGACAGGGCGACAGATACGCAGTATTTT
CDR3aa: CASSTTRDRATDTQYF

abundance: few
j_gene: TRBJ2-1
v_gene: TRBV6-2/TRBV6-3
d_gene: TRBD2
len: 16
CDR3nt: TGTGCCAGCAGTGCCTCTAGCGGGGGTTACTACAATGAGCAGTTCTTC
CDR3aa: CASSASSGGYYNEQFF

abundance: -
j_gene: TRBJ2-5
v_gene: TRBV19
d_gene: -
len: 16
CDR3nt: TGTGCCAGTCGCTCCAGGGGCAGGGCTCCCGGGGAGACCCAGTACTTC
CDR3aa: CASRSRGRAPGETQYF

abundance: -
j_gene: TRBJ2-7
v_gene: TRBV28
d_gene: TRBD1
len: 19
CDR3nt: TGTGCCAGCAGTTTATCCTCTGGGCGTCGGACAGGTCCTGCCTACGAGCAGTACTTC
CDR3aa: CASSLSSGRRTGPAYEQYF

abundance: -
j_gene: TRBJ1-6
v_gene: TRBV7-8
d_gene: -
len: 15
CDR3nt: TGTGCCAGCAGCCCTCAGGCTACCTATAATTCACCCCTCCACTTT
CDR3aa: CASSPQATYNSPLHF

abundance: -
j_gene: TRBJ1-5
v_gene: TRBV30
d_gene: -
len: 15
CDR3nt: TGTGCCTGGAGTACCTCAGGGCTGGGCAATCAGCCCCAGCATTTT
CDR3aa: CAWSTSGLGNQPQHF

abundance: -
j_gene: TRBJ1-6
v_gene: TRBV6-1
d_gene: -
len: 12
CDR3nt: TGTGCCAGCCGGGTCCTTAATTCACCCCTCCACTTT
CDR3aa: CASRVLNSPLHF

abundance: -
j_gene: TRBJ2-2
v_gene: TRBV2
d_gene: TRBD2
len: 18
CDR3nt: TGTGCCAGCAGGTCTCGTGCTAGCGGGGGCTCCCACACCGGGGAGCTGTTTTTT
CDR3aa: CASRSRASGGSHTGELFF

abundance: -
j_gene: TRBJ1-1
v_gene: TRBV5-6
d_gene: -
len: 14
CDR3nt: TGTGCCAGCAGCTCGGGTGGACAAAACACTGAAGCTTTCTTT
CDR3aa: CASSSGGQNTEAFF

abundance: -
j_gene: TRBJ2-7
v_gene: TRBV15
d_gene: -
len: 13
CDR3nt: TGTGCCACCAGCAGAGGCAGTGCGGGCGAGCAGTACTTC
CDR3aa: CATSRGSAGEQYF

abundance: -
j_gene: TRBJ1-1
v_gene: TRBV6-5
d_gene: TRBD1
len: 15
CDR3nt: TGTGCCAGCAGAGAGCCGGGACAGAGAAACACTGAAGCTTTCTTT
CDR3aa: CASREPGQRNTEAFF

abundance: -
j_gene: TRBJ1-2
v_gene: TRBV2
d_gene: -
len: 15
CDR3nt: TGTGCCAGCAGTGTTGACAGGAGAAATAACTATGGCTACACCTTC
CDR3aa: CASSVDRRNNYGYTF

abundance: -
j_gene: TRBJ2-5
v_gene: TRBV10-3
d_gene: TRBD2
len: 14
CDR3nt: TGTGCCATCTCTAGCGGGGGGGTGCAAGAGACCCAGTACTTC
CDR3aa: CAISSGGVQETQYF

abundance: -
j_gene: TRBJ1-2
v_gene: TRBV11-3
d_gene: TRBD1
len: 15
CDR3nt: TGTGCCAGCAGCTTCGGGACAGGTCTTAACTATGGCTACACCTTC
CDR3aa: CASSFGTGLNYGYTF

abundance: -
j_gene: TRBJ2-1
v_gene: TRBV9
d_gene: TRBD2
len: 16
CDR3nt: TGTGCCAGCAGCGTAGTTACTAGCGGGAGCTACAATGAGCAGTTCTTC
CDR3aa: CASSVVTSGSYNEQFF

abundance: -
j_gene: TRBJ2-5
v_gene: TRBV10-1
d_gene: -
len: 18
CDR3nt: TGCGCCAGCAGTGAGTCCCTTCCGACTACAGCTTTTCAAGAGACCCAGTACTTC
CDR3aa: CASSESLPTTAFQETQYF

abundance: -
j_gene: TRBJ1-1
v_gene: TRBV5-1
d_gene: TRBD1
len: 13
CDR3nt: TGCGCCAGCAGCGTGGGGACAGGCACTGAAGCTTTCTTT
CDR3aa: CASSVGTGTEAFF